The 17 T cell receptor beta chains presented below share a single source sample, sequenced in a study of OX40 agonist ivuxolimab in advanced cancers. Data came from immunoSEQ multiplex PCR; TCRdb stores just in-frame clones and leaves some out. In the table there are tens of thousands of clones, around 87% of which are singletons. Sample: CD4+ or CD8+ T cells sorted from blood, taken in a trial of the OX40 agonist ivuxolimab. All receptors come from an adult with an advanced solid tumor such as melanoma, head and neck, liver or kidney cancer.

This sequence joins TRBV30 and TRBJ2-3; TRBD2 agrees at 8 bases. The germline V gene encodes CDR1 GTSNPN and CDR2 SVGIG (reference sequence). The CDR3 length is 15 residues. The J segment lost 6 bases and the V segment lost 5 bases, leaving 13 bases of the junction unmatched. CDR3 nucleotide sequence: TGTGCCTGGGGTTCGGGGGGGACCATCCCGGATACGCAGTATTTT. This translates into CAWGSGGTIPDTQYF.

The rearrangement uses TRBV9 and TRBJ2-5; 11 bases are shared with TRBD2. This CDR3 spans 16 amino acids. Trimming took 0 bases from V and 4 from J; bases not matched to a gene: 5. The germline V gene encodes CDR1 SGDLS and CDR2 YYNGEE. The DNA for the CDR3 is TGTGCCAGCAGCGTAGGACTAGCGGGATATCTAGAGACCCAGTACTTC. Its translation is CASSVGLAGYLETQYF.

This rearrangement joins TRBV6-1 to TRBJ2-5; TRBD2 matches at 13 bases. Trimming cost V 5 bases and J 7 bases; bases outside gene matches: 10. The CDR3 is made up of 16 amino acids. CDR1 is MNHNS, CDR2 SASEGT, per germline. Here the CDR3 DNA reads TGTGCCAGCAGTAAAGGGACTAGCGGGGCCCGGGGGACCCAGTACTTC. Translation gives CASSKGTSGARGTQYF.

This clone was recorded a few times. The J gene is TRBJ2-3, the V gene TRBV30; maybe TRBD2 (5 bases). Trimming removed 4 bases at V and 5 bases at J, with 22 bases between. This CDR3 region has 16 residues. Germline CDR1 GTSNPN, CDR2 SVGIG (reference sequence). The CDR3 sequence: CAWTYGKPGGGDTQYF. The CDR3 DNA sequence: TGTGCCTGGACCTACGGGAAGCCAGGAGGTGGAGATACGCAGTATTTT.

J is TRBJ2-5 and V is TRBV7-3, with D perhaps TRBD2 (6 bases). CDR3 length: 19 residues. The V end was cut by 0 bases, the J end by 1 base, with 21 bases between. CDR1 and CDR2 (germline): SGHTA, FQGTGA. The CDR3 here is CASSLTPTGSLALQETQYF. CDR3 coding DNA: TGTGCCAGCAGCTTAACCCCCACCGGCTCACTAGCTCTCCAAGAGACCCAGTACTTC.

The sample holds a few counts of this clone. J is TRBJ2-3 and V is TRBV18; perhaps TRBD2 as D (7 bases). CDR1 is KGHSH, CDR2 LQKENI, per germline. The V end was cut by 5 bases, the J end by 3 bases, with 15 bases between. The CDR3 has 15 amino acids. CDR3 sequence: CASSSGGGRTDTQYF. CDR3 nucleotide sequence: TGTGCCAGCTCATCGGGCGGGGGCCGAACAGATACGCAGTATTTT.

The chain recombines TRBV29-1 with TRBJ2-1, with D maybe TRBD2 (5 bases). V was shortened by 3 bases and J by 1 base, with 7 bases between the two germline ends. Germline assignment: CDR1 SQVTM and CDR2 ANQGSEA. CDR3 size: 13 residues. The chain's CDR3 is CSVDRGSYNEQFF. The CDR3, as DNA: TGCAGCGTTGACCGAGGGTCCTACAATGAGCAGTTCTTC.

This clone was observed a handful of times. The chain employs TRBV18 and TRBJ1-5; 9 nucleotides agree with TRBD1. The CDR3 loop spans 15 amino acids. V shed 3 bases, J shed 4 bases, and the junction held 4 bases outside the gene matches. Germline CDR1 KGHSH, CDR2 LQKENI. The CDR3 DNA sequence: TGTGCCAGCTCACCGACAGGGGGTGGGAATCAGCCCCAGCATTTT. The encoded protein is CASSPTGGGNQPQHF.

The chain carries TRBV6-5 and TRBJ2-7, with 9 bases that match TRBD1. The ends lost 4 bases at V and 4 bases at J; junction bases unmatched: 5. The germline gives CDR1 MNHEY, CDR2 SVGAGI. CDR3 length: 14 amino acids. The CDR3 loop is CASSSTGGRYEQYF. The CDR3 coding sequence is TGTGCCAGCAGTTCAACAGGGGGCAGGTACGAGCAGTACTTC.

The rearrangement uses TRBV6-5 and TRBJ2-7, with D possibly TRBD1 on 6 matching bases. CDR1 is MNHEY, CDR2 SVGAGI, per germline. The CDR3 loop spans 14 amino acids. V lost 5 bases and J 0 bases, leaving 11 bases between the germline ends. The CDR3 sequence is CASSNDRSSYEQYF. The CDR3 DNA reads TGTGCCAGCAGTAACGACAGGTCCTCCTACGAGCAGTACTTC.

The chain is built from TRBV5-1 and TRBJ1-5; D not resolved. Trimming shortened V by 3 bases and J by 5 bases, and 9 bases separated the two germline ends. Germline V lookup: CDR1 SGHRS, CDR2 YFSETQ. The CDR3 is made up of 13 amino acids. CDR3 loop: CASSYGGDQPQHF. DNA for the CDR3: TGCGCCAGCAGCTACGGCGGAGATCAGCCCCAGCATTTT.

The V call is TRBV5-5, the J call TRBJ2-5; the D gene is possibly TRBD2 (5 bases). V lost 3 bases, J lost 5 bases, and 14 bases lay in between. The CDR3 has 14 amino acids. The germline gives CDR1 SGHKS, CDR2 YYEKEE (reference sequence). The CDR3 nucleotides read TGTGCCAGCAGCTCTACAGCCGCGGGCGAGACCCAGTACTTC. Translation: CASSSTAAGETQYF.

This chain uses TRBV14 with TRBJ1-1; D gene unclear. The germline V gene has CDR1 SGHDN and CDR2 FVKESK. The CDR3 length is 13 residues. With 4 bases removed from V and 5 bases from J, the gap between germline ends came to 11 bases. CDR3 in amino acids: CASSPQGRTEAFF. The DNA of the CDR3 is TGTGCCAGCAGCCCCCAAGGGCGGACTGAAGCTTTCTTT.

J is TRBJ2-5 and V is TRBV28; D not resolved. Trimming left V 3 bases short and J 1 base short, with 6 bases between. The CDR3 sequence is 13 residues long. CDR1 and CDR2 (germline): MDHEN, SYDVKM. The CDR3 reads CASSFQTQETQYF. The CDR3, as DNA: TGTGCCAGCAGTTTTCAGACCCAAGAGACCCAGTACTTC.

The CDR3 here is CASSWWTSGSQETQYF. In DNA, the CDR3 is TGTGCCAGCAGTTGGTGGACTAGCGGGAGTCAGGAGACCCAGTACTTC. The rearrangement joins TRBV28 to TRBJ2-5; 13 positions agree with TRBD2. The CDR3 length is 16 residues. J was trimmed by 5 bases and V by 4 bases; bases with no gene match: 7. Per the germline V gene, CDR1 is MDHEN and CDR2 is SYDVKM.

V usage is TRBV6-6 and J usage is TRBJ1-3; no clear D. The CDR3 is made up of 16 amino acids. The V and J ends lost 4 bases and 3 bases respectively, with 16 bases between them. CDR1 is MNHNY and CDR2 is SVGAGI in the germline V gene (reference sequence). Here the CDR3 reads CASSSPIQVVGNTIYF. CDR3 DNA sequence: TGTGCCAGCAGTTCCCCGATTCAGGTTGTTGGAAACACCATATATTTT.

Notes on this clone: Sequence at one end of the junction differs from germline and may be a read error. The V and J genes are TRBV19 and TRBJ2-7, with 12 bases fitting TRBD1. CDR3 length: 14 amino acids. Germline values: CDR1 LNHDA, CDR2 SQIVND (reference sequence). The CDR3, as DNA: TGTGCCAGTAGGGGGACAGGGGGCTCCCACGAGCAGTACTTC. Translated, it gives CASRGTGGSHEQYF.